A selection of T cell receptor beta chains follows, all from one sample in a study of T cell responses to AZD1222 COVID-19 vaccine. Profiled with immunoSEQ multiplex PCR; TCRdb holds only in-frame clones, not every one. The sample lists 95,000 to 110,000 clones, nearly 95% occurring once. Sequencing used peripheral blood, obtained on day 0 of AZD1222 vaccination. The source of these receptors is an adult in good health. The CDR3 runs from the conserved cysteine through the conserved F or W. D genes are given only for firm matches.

DNA: TGTGCCAGCTCACCAACAGGGAATGAGCAGTTCTTC
CDR3: CASSPTGNEQFF
V: TRBV18
J: TRBJ2-1
D: -

DNA: TGTGCCACGGAAGATAGGGGACTTCGGGACACTGAAGCTTTCTTT
CDR3: CATEDRGLRDTEAFF
V: TRBV24-1
J: TRBJ1-1
D: -

DNA: TGCGCCAGCAGCCAAGTGGGGGGTAAGAGGGGCGAGCAGTACTTC
CDR3: CASSQVGGKRGEQYF
V: TRBV4-1
J: TRBJ2-7
D: -

DNA: TGTGCCAGCAGCCCCGGATTGGGGGAGAACTACGAGCAGTACTTC
CDR3: CASSPGLGENYEQYF
V: TRBV4-2
J: TRBJ2-7
D: -

DNA: TGTGCCAGCAGCCGTACTAGCGAGCAGTTCTTC
CDR3: CASSRTSEQFF
V: TRBV12-3/TRBV12-4
J: TRBJ2-1
D: -

DNA: TGTGCCACGACTTTCGCGAACACCGGGGAGCTGTTTTTT
CDR3: CATTFANTGELFF
V: TRBV11-2
J: TRBJ2-2
D: -

DNA: TGTGCCTTAGAACAGGGCAACACCATATATTTT
CDR3: CALEQGNTIYF
V: TRBV30
J: TRBJ1-3
D: -

DNA: TGTGCCAGCAGTTACTTGAACACTGAAGCTTTCTTT
CDR3: CASSYLNTEAFF
V: TRBV7-2
J: TRBJ1-1
D: -

DNA: TGTGCCAGCAGCGTAGGGGATGGGATCCCATACTACGAGCAGTACTTC
CDR3: CASSVGDGIPYYEQYF
V: TRBV9
J: TRBJ2-7
D: -

DNA: TGCGCCAGCAGCCATGACGCAACTACTAGCACAGATACGCAGTATTTT
CDR3: CASSHDATTSTDTQYF
V: TRBV4-1
J: TRBJ2-3
D: -

DNA: TGTGCCAGCAGCTTAAGGGTCCGAGGGGGAGACTTAGCCAAAAACATTCAGTACTTC
CDR3: CASSLRVRGGDLAKNIQYF
V: TRBV7-3
J: TRBJ2-4
D: -

DNA: TGTGCCAGCAGCACCGGACTAGCCTACGAGCAGTACTTC
CDR3: CASSTGLAYEQYF
V: TRBV5-4
J: TRBJ2-7
D: TRBD2

DNA: TGTGCCAGCAGCCCCAGGACTAGCGGCTCCTACAATGAGCAGTTCTTC
CDR3: CASSPRTSGSYNEQFF
V: TRBV11-2
J: TRBJ2-1
D: TRBD2

DNA: TGTGCCAGCAGTCCCCTCGGACTAGCGATCGGGGAGCTGTTTTTT
CDR3: CASSPLGLAIGELFF
V: TRBV27
J: TRBJ2-2
D: TRBD2

DNA: TGTGCCAGCACCGGAGGTTGGGCGGGAGTCAATGAGCAGTTCTTC
CDR3: CASTGGWAGVNEQFF
V: TRBV2
J: TRBJ2-1
D: TRBD2